This TCR beta chain was captured in a study of T cell repertoires in cytomegalovirus infection. The overall study: It can be stated that public TCR beta signatures indicated CMV infection as well as a matching HLA type.

In its sample, this clonotype was seen a few times. This CDR3 is 14 amino acids long. Per the germline V gene, CDR1 is SNHLY and CDR2 is FYNNEI. Germline trimming cut 7 bases from V and 0 bases from J; bases unmatched to any gene: 5. Using its own MiXCR run on the reads, TCRdb lists one record per CDR3 protein. The sample holds about 490,000 distinct CDR3 sequences, 26% seen once. This TCR was sampled from a human donor in good health (CMV status not recorded). Some clones in this sample may be carry-over from other donors' samples. The rearrangement joins TRBV2 to TRBJ1-2; TRBD1 matches 7 bases. The sample was PBMCs. The CDR3 protein is CASTRTGTNYGYTF. The CDR3 region has the DNA TGTGCCAGCACCCGGACAGGAACTAACTATGGCTACACCTTC.